A selection of T cell receptor beta chains follows, all from one sample in a study of T-cell memory formation after mild COVID-19. In TCRdb, the 5' RACE reads were re-called with MiXCR into one record per CDR3 protein. The repertoire holds roughly 170,000 distinct CDR3 sequences, with over 20% as singletons. Source material: PBMCs or a T cell subset sorted from them (not recorded which). These receptors were taken from an adult woman who had mild COVID-19 (a few samples of this study predate the infection). Cell type and time point are not known. The CDR3 runs from the conserved cysteine through the conserved F or W. D genes are given only for firm matches. Clone size is stated in some rows and not others, as once, few, many or a class when expanded.

>12|-|TRBJ2-1|-|TRBV12-3/TRBV12-4
TGTGCCAGCAGTTTATACAACAATGAGCAGTTCTTC
CASSLYNNEQFF
>16|TRBD1|TRBJ2-1|-|TRBV6-6
TGTGCCAGCAGTTACCCCCGGGACAGGGGGCTCAATGAGCAGTTCTTC
CASSYPRDRGLNEQFF
>14|-|TRBJ1-3|-|TRBV4-3
TGCGCCAGCAGCCCTCAGATCTCTGGAAACACCATATATTTT
CASSPQISGNTIYF
>17|TRBD2|TRBJ2-1|-|TRBV5-1
TGCGCCAGCAGCTTGAAGGGACTAGCGGGTTTTTTTAATGAGCAGTTCTTC
CASSLKGLAGFFNEQFF
>13|-|TRBJ2-2|-|TRBV7-8
TGTGCCAGCAGCCCCGAGGGGACCGGGGAGCTGTTTTTT
CASSPEGTGELFF
>14|-|TRBJ2-3|few|TRBV9
TGTGCCAGCAGCCTCGAGGGGGGCGCAGATACGCAGTATTTT
CASSLEGGADTQYF
>15|-|TRBJ1-2|-|TRBV27
TGTGCCAGCAGTTTATTCCCAGGGACGGAGTATGGCTACACCTTC
CASSLFPGTEYGYTF
>17|-|TRBJ1-1|-|TRBV2
TGTGCCAGCAGTGAAGCGGGGGTAATCGCCCTGGGCACTGAAGCTTTCTTT
CASSEAGVIALGTEAFF
>17|-|TRBJ1-2|few|TRBV7-2
TGTGCCAGCCCCTCTTGGCTGCGGGGGGCAGCTAACTATGGCTACACCTTC
CASPSWLRGAANYGYTF
>16|TRBD2|TRBJ2-1|few|TRBV7-3
TGTGCCAGCAGCTTAGGTCCGGGACTAGCGTTTGATGAGCAGTTCTTC
CASSLGPGLAFDEQFF
>15|-|TRBJ1-2|-|TRBV5-1
TGCGCCAGCAGCTTGGAAGCGACAGGCGAGTATGGCTACACCTTC
CASSLEATGEYGYTF
>14|TRBD1|TRBJ1-2|-|TRBV27
TGTGCCAGCAGTTCCGGACAGGCTTCCTATGGCTACACCTTC
CASSSGQASYGYTF
>18|TRBD2|TRBJ2-3|few|TRBV7-9
TGTGCCAGCAGCTCACGGACTAGCGGGACAGGGAGCACAGATACGCAGTATTTT
CASSSRTSGTGSTDTQYF
>19|-|TRBJ2-1|-|TRBV7-9
TGTGCCAGCAGCTTCAATCGTAGCCCGCTAAGGGGTTCCTACAATGAGCAGTTCTTC
CASSFNRSPLRGSYNEQFF
>20|TRBD1|TRBJ2-4|few|TRBV5-6
TGTGCCAGCAGCTTGAGGGCCCGGGACAGCGGACTCCTAGCCAAAAACATTCAGTACTTC
CASSLRARDSGLLAKNIQYF
>11|-|TRBJ2-7|-|TRBV4-3
TGCGCCAGCAGCCAGGGGGCTGAGCAGTACTTC
CASSQGAEQYF
>12|-|TRBJ2-2|-|TRBV3-1
TGTGCCAGCAGCCGGAGGGAGGGGGAGCTGTTTTTT
CASSRREGELFF
>15|TRBD1|TRBJ2-2|few|TRBV2
TGTGCCAGCAGTGACAGGACAGGGTTCATCGGGGAGCTGTTTTTT
CASSDRTGFIGELFF
>17|TRBD2|TRBJ2-1|few|TRBV7-3
TGTGCCAGCAGCACCCACCAGACTAGCAGAAAAGGCAGTGAGCAGTTCTTC
CASSTHQTSRKGSEQFF
>15|-|TRBJ2-3|-|TRBV3-1
TGTGCCAGCAGCCAGGGTAGCCTTCTCACAGATACGCAGTATTTT
CASSQGSLLTDTQYF
>15|-|TRBJ1-5|-|TRBV12-3/TRBV12-4
TGTGCCAGCAGTCCAACACCTCCGGGGAATCAGCCCCAGCATTTT
CASSPTPPGNQPQHF
>16|-|TRBJ2-3|once|TRBV4-1
TGCGCCAGCAGCCAAGACGAGCGTGCTAGCACAGATACGCAGTATTTT
CASSQDERASTDTQYF
>15|-|TRBJ2-3|-|TRBV7-8
TGTGCCAGCAGCGAACACAGGGCGAGCACAGATACGCAGTATTTT
CASSEHRASTDTQYF
>15|TRBD2|TRBJ2-1|few|TRBV7-9
TGTGCCAGCAGTTTACTAGCGGCCTTTGACAATGAGCAGTTCTTC
CASSLLAAFDNEQFF
>15|TRBD2|TRBJ2-1|few|TRBV7-9
TGTGCCAGCAGCTCTAGCGGCCTCGCGGGACCCCGACCGTTCTTC
CASSSSGLAGPRPFF
>12|-|TRBJ2-5|few|TRBV10-3
TGTGCCATCAGTGAGTCGGAAGAGACCCAGTACTTC
CAISESEETQYF
>14|-|TRBJ1-5|few|TRBV6-1
TGTGCCAGCAGTGAAGGGCAGGGCCACCAGCCCCAGCATTTT
CASSEGQGHQPQHF
>14|TRBD2|TRBJ2-7|-|TRBV7-9
TGTGCCAGCAGCTTAGTACTAGCGGGACACGAGCAGTACTTC
CASSLVLAGHEQYF
>11|-|TRBJ1-3|few|TRBV29-1
TGCAGCGTACCCTTTGGAAACACCATATATTTT
CSVPFGNTIYF
>15|TRBD1|TRBJ1-1|-|TRBV12-3/TRBV12-4
TGTGCCAGCAGTTCTAGGACAGGGGTGAACACTGAAGCTTTCTTT
CASSSRTGVNTEAFF
>12|-|TRBJ1-1|-|TRBV6-1
TGTGCCAGCAGCGACAGTTGGACTGAAGCTTTCTTT
CASSDSWTEAFF
>15|-|TRBJ1-5|-|TRBV11-3
TGTGCCAGCAGCTTAGAATCGGGGACGGGTCAGCCCCAGCATTTT
CASSLESGTGQPQHF
>13|-|TRBJ1-2|-|TRBV7-9
TGTGCCAGCAGCCCGCCGACGGCCTATGGCTACACCTTC
CASSPPTAYGYTF
>15|TRBD1|TRBJ2-1|few|TRBV12-3/TRBV12-4
TGTGCCAGCAGCCCCAGGGGGATGTCCTACAATGAGCAGTTCTTC
CASSPRGMSYNEQFF
>16|TRBD2|TRBJ2-3|-|TRBV4-2
TGTGCCAGCAGCCAAGAAGCTAGCGGGGGGGCCGATACGCAGTATTTT
CASSQEASGGADTQYF
>13|TRBD1|TRBJ2-7|-|TRBV6-4
TGTGCCAGCATAGGGGACAGCTCCTACGAGCAGTACTTC
CASIGDSSYEQYF
>16|TRBD2|TRBJ2-3|few|TRBV4-3
TGCGCCAGCAGCCCCAAGGGGACTAGGGGCACAGATACGCAGTATTTT
CASSPKGTRGTDTQYF
>16|-|TRBJ2-6|-|TRBV5-4
TGTGCCAGCAGCTTTGGGGCAGGGAGTGGGGCCAACGTCCTGACTTTC
CASSFGAGSGANVLTF
>13|-|TRBJ2-1|-|TRBV7-9
TGTGCCAGCAGCCCAAACGGCCCCAATGAGCAGTTCTTC
CASSPNGPNEQFF
>15|-|TRBJ2-2|-|TRBV9
TGTGCCAGCAGCGTAGAATTAGTTGAGACCGGGGAGCTGTTTTTT
CASSVELVETGELFF